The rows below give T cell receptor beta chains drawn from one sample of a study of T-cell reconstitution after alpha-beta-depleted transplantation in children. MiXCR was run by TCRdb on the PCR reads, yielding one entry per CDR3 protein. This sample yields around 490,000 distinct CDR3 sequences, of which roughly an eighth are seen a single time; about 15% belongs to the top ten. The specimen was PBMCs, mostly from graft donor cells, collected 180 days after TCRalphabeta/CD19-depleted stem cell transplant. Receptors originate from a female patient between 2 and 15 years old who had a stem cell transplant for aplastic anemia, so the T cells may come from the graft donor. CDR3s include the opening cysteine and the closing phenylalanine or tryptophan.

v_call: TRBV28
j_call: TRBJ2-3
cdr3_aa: CASRSRLAGDLYTQYF

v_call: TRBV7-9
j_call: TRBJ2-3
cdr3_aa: CASSFLTDTQCF

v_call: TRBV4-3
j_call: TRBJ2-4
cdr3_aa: CASSQDVGYVLAKNIQYF

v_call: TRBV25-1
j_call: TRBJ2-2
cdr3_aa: CASSDWKNTGELFF

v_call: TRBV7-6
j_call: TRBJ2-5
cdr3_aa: CASSLVTGVGGQETQYF

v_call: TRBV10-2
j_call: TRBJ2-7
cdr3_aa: CASSAGTSGRHTSQYF

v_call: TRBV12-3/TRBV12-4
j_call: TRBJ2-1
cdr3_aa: CVSSFLSSEQFF

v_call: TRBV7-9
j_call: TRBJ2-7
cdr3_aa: CASSPHNNEQYF

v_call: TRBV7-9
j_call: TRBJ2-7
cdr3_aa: CASSPRLAPSYEQYF

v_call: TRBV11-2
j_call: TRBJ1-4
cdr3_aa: CASSSGTTNEKLFF

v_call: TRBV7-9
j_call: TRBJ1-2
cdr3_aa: CASSFPRDTANYGYTF

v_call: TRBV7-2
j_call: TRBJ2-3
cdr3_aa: CASSLPGQGPYTDTQYF

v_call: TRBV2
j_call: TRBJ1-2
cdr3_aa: CASTVRTSTKGRSNYGYTF

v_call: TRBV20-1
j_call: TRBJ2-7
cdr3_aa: CSAPNLAGSYEQYF

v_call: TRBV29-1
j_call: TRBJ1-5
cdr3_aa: CSVLSRGESQPQHF

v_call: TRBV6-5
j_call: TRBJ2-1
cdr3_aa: CASSSPRGRNEQFF